This entry is about one T cell receptor (beta chain). Its target is not known. The germline gene is not matched at one end of the junction; a read error may be the cause. The sample is drawn from a study of T-cell reconstitution after alpha-beta-depleted transplantation in children. Overall study findings and caveats: Newly generated T cells supplied most T-cell counts and diversity one year post-transplant. About two months after transplant, alpha-beta T cells reportedly came from several hundred expanded graft clones.

Unique molecular identifiers were used to barcode this TCRbeta library. TCRdb reanalysed the PCR reads using MiXCR and keeps one entry per CDR3 protein. There are over 200,000 distinct CDR3 sequences in the sample; about a tenth occur only once, and approximately 30% lies in the top ten. The CDR3 is 14 amino acids. Germline CDR1 is KGHSH and CDR2 is LQKENI. The input for sequencing was PBMCs, taken before TCRalphabeta/CD19-depleted stem cell transplant. The receptor was isolated from a child under two years old with acute myeloid leukemia, due to receive a stem cell transplant. The rearrangement joins TRBV18 to TRBJ1-3; tentative D call: TRBD1 (6 bases). The CDR3 loop reads CASSPHRDINTTYF. CDR3 nucleotide sequence: TGTGCCAGCTCACCGCACAGGGACATTAACACCACATATTTT.